This is a list of T cell receptor beta chains from one sample in a study of cytomegalovirus exposure and HLA in healthy donors. Produced via immunoSEQ multiplex PCR; TCRdb's table is partial and in-frame only. This sample yields some 160,000 clones, of which about four fifths are seen a single time; 7.5% to 9% belongs to the top ten. Sequencing was performed on PBMCs. All receptors come from a male donor in good health and CMV-seropositive. Each CDR3 is given with its conserved first and last residue. Each record gives: V gene, D gene, clone size, J gene, CDR3 protein, CDR3 DNA. A D gene is named only where the DNA matches it firmly. Only some rows state a clone size, as once, few, many or a class for expanded clones.

>TRBV12-5|TRBD1|.|TRBJ1-2
CASGSQGGYGYTF
TGTGCTAGTGGGTCACAGGGGGGGTATGGCTACACCTTC
>TRBV27|TRBD1|.|TRBJ2-5
CASSLSLTGVETQYF
TGTGCCAGCAGTTTATCCCTGACAGGGGTGGAGACCCAGTACTTC
>TRBV6-5|.|.|TRBJ2-7
CASSYFSGIAAEQYF
TGTGCCAGCAGTTACTTCTCAGGGATCGCCGCCGAGCAGTACTTC
>TRBV5-5|.|once|TRBJ2-5
CASSALKTRLASFQETQYF
TGTGCCAGCAGCGCCTTGAAGACCCGGCTAGCGAGTTTTCAAGAGACCCAGTACTTC
>TRBV9|TRBD1|.|TRBJ2-7
CASSVGIPYRTGDNEQYF
TGTGCCAGCAGCGTAGGAATTCCTTATCGGACAGGGGATAACGAGCAGTACTTC
>TRBV6-5|.|.|TRBJ1-1
CASSTYRDTEAFF
TGTGCCAGCAGTACGTACCGGGACACTGAAGCTTTCTTT
>TRBV11-2|.|many|TRBJ1-3
CASNSKRGGKTGNTIYF
TGTGCCAGCAACTCAAAACGGGGGGGCAAGACTGGAAACACCATATATTTT
>TRBV14|.|few|TRBJ2-3
CASSPRLDSTDTQYF
TGTGCCAGCAGCCCCCGACTAGACAGCACAGATACGCAGTATTTT
>TRBV5-1|.|.|TRBJ2-7
CASSATPQGRSYEQYF
TGCGCCAGCAGCGCTACCCCACAGGGCCGGTCCTACGAGCAGTACTTC
>TRBV7-8|TRBD1|once|TRBJ1-2
CASSPSRDRRGYTF
TGTGCCAGCAGTCCCTCCCGGGACAGGCGTGGCTACACCTTC
>TRBV28|.|few|TRBJ1-5
CASSLRRGKGNQPQHF
TGTGCCAGCAGTTTACGTCGGGGTAAAGGCAATCAGCCCCAGCATTTT
>TRBV7-2|TRBD1|.|TRBJ1-5
CASSSTGGWNQPQHF
TGTGCCAGCAGCTCGACAGGGGGCTGGAATCAGCCCCAGCATTTT
>TRBV5-4|TRBD1|.|TRBJ2-2
CASSFGPDRAERGTGELFF
TGTGCCAGCAGCTTTGGCCCAGACAGGGCGGAACGTGGCACCGGGGAGCTGTTTTTT
>TRBV30|.|once|TRBJ2-7
CAWTETNYEQYF
TGTGCCTGGACAGAGACAAACTACGAGCAGTACTTC
>TRBV28|.|.|TRBJ1-5
CASSLWAGPVFNQPQHF
TGTGCCAGCAGTTTATGGGCAGGGCCCGTATTCAATCAGCCCCAGCATTTT
>TRBV7-2|TRBD1|.|TRBJ1-4
CASSLAGGIGEKLFF
TGTGCCAGCAGCTTAGCAGGGGGCATCGGTGAAAAACTGTTTTTT
>TRBV5-8|.|.|TRBJ1-2
CASSLDREWGYTF
TGTGCCAGCAGCTTGGACCGGGAGTGGGGCTACACCTTC
>TRBV6-5|TRBD2|.|TRBJ2-7
CASSYSISGVTYEQYF
TGTGCCAGCAGTTATTCAATTAGCGGGGTAACCTACGAGCAGTACTTC
>TRBV7-8|TRBD2|.|TRBJ2-3
CASSSQRGGPDTQYF
TGTGCCAGCAGCTCCCAACGGGGGGGCCCAGATACGCAGTATTTT
>TRBV2|.|.|TRBJ1-4
CASSLYATNEKLFF
TGTGCCAGCAGTCTGTATGCAACTAATGAAAAACTGTTTTTT
>TRBV11-2|TRBD1|.|TRBJ1-1
CASSLLEGTVEAFF
TGTGCCAGCAGCTTACTAGAGGGGACAGTTGAAGCTTTCTTT
>TRBV14|TRBD1|.|TRBJ2-6
CASRRTGAGANGLTF
TGTGCCAGCAGACGGACAGGGGCCGGGGCCAACGGCCTGACTTTC
>TRBV4-1|TRBD1|.|TRBJ2-2
CASSLRAGGNTGELFF
TGCGCCAGCAGCCTCCGGGCAGGGGGCAACACCGGGGAGCTGTTTTTT
>TRBV27|TRBD1|once|TRBJ1-1
CASSKDRDLLRTEAFF
TGTGCCAGCAGTAAGGACAGGGACCTATTGCGAACTGAAGCTTTCTTT
>TRBV9|TRBD2|.|TRBJ2-3
CASSPRLAGGLQDTQYF
TGTGCCAGCAGCCCAAGACTAGCGGGGGGGCTGCAAGATACGCAGTATTTT
>TRBV19|TRBD2|.|TRBJ2-1
CASSMVAGGSGIRRNEQFF
TGTGCCAGTAGTATGGTTGCAGGAGGTAGCGGGATACGGCGAAATGAGCAGTTCTTC
>TRBV5-1|.|once|TRBJ2-3
CASGGQYSGTDTQYF
TGCGCCAGCGGCGGACAGTACTCAGGCACAGATACGCAGTATTTT
>TRBV19|.|.|TRBJ1-5
CASSMGGSEQPQHF
TGTGCCAGTAGTATGGGGGGGAGTGAGCAGCCCCAGCATTTT
>TRBV5-8|.|few|TRBJ2-1
CADALRSSYNEQFF
TGTGCCGACGCACTAAGGTCCTCCTACAATGAGCAGTTCTTC
>TRBV7-2|TRBD1|few|TRBJ2-1
CASSPTRDSYNEQFF
TGTGCCAGCAGCCCGACCCGGGACAGTTACAATGAGCAGTTCTTC
>TRBV10-2|TRBD2|.|TRBJ2-5
CASSELAGGQETQYF
TGCGCCAGCAGTGAGTTAGCGGGGGGGCAAGAGACCCAGTACTTC
>TRBV30|TRBD2|few|TRBJ2-2
CAWSPGTSTGELFF
TGTGCCTGGAGCCCCGGGACTAGCACCGGGGAGCTGTTTTTT
>TRBV19|TRBD2|.|TRBJ2-7
CASSPRDSSGSSYEQYF
TGTGCCAGTAGTCCCAGAGACTCTAGCGGAAGCTCCTACGAGCAGTACTTC
>TRBV28|TRBD1|once|TRBJ1-2
CASSLSLGGGALAYGYTF
TGTGCCAGCAGTTTAAGCCTTGGAGGGGGCGCATTGGCGTATGGCTACACCTTC
>TRBV21-1|.|.|TRBJ1-5
CATLSDSGGNQPQHF
TGTGCCACCTTATCGGACTCCGGAGGGAATCAGCCCCAGCATTTT
>TRBV2|.|.|TRBJ1-5
CASSEGTQYQPQHF
TGTGCCAGCAGTGAAGGGACACAGTATCAGCCCCAGCATTTT
>TRBV15|.|.|TRBJ2-6
CATSRDLGGTLPGANVLTF
TGTGCCACCAGCAGAGATCTAGGGGGTACCCTCCCTGGGGCCAACGTCCTGACTTTC
>TRBV13|TRBD1|.|TRBJ2-7
CASSPVKGQGLFYEQYF
TGTGCCAGCAGCCCCGTTAAGGGACAGGGGCTTTTCTACGAGCAGTACTTC
>TRBV6-5|TRBD1|.|TRBJ1-6
CASSSAVRQGNSPLHF
TGTGCCAGCAGTTCCGCTGTCAGACAGGGAAATTCACCCCTCCACTTT
>TRBV19|.|.|TRBJ1-1
CASRGTVLMNTEAFF
TGTGCCAGTAGAGGTACAGTACTTATGAACACTGAAGCTTTCTTT
>TRBV6-5|.|.|TRBJ2-6
CASSPRGTGANGLTF
TGTGCCAGCAGCCCCCGGGGGACTGGGGCCAACGGCCTGACTTTC
>TRBV10-2|.|once|TRBJ1-6
CASSESRFSPLHF
TGCGCCAGCAGTGAATCACGGTTTTCACCCCTCCACTTT
>TRBV7-2|.|.|TRBJ2-3
CATGEAPRSGWDTQYF
TGTGCCACCGGGGAGGCCCCACGGTCTGGCTGGGATACGCAGTATTTT
>TRBV27|TRBD1|.|TRBJ1-2
CASRQGADGYTF
TGTGCCAGCAGACAGGGGGCTGATGGCTACACCTTC
>TRBV7-8|.|.|TRBJ1-6
CASSKTVGGPLHF
TGTGCCAGCAGCAAAACAGTGGGAGGGCCCCTCCACTTT
>TRBV5-1|TRBD1|.|TRBJ1-2
CASSSVDRGERGYTF
TGCGCCAGCAGCTCAGTGGACAGGGGGGAGCGAGGCTACACCTTC
>TRBV18|TRBD1|.|TRBJ2-7
CASSPGTGARGEQYF
TGTGCCAGCTCACCGGGGACAGGGGCCCGGGGCGAGCAGTACTTC
>TRBV6-4|.|.|TRBJ1-2
CASSEERTADSLGYTF
TGTGCCAGCAGTGAGGAACGGACAGCGGATTCGCTGGGCTACACCTTC
>TRBV28|TRBD2|.|TRBJ2-7
CASSGGKGLAGGEQYF
TGTGCCAGCAGTGGGGGCAAGGGACTAGCGGGAGGCGAGCAGTACTTC
>TRBV28|.|.|TRBJ2-7
CASSSAPNRLHEQYF
TGTGCCAGCAGTTCGGCCCCGAACAGGCTCCACGAGCAGTACTTC
>TRBV4-3|.|once|TRBJ2-7
CASSQDEAGALYEQYF
TGCGCCAGCAGCCAAGATGAGGCGGGGGCCCTCTACGAGCAGTACTTC
>TRBV6-4|.|.|TRBJ2-7
CASSLTGGGEQYF
TGTGCCAGCAGTCTAACAGGGGGGGGTGAGCAGTACTTC